The clone carrying this T cell receptor (beta chain) has more than one count but fewer than ten. Its antigen remains unknown. It was with a sample-barcoded 5' primer and a J-beta primer mix that a second PCR of roughly 7 to 12 cycles was run. Each CDR3 protein gets one entry after TCRdb re-called the 5' RACE reads with MiXCR. Here the sample spans fewer than 2 million distinct CDR3 sequences, about two fifths being singletons. The data belong to a study of blood T cells in healthy people across ages. Notes on the study in general: Diversity estimates drawn from one million T cells were deemed underestimates.

The receptor's source is a human donor in good health. Sequenced material: blood.

Here the CDR3 reads CASSLGTRLLEQFF. The CDR3, as DNA: TGTGCCAGCAGTTTAGGGACTAGATTGTTGGAGCAGTTCTTC. J is TRBJ2-1 and V is TRBV28; 8 bases match TRBD2. From germline, CDR1 is MDHEN and CDR2 SYDVKM. The CDR3 sequence is 14 residues long. After removal of 2 bases from V and 10 bases from J, the junction contained 7 bases not matched to a gene. Full variable domain (rest looked up from reference TRBV28 and TRBJ2-1): DVKVTQSSRYLVKRTGEKVFLECVQDMDHENMFWYRQDPGLGLRLIYFSYDVKMKEKGDIPEGYSVSREKKERFSLILESASTNQTSMYLCASSLGTRLLEQFFGPGTRLTVL.